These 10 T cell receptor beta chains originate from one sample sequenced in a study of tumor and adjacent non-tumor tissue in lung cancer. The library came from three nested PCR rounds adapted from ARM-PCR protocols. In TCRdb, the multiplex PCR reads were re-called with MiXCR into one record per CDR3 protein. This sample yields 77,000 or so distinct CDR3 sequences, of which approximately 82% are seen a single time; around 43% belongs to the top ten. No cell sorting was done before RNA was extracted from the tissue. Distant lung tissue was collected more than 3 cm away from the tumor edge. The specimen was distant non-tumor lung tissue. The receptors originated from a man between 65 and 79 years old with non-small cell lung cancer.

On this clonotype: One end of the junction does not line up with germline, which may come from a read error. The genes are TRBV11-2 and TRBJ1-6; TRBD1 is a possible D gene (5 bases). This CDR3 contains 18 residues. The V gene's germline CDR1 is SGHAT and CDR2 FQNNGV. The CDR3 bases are TGTGCCAACAGCGCCAGGACCGGGGGTTCGTCCTATAGTTCACCCCTCCACTTT. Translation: CANSARTGGSSYSSPLHF.

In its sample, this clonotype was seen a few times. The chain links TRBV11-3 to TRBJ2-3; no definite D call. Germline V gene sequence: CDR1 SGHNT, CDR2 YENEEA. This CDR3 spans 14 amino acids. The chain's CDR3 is CANSPISRTDTQYF. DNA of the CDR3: TGTGCTAACAGCCCCATTTCTAGGACAGATACGCAGTATTTT. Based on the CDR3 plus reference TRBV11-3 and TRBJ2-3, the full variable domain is EAGVVQSPRYKIIEKKQPVAFWCNPISGHNTLYWYLQNLGQGPELLIRYENEEAVDDSQLPKDRFSAERLKGVDSTLKIQPAELGDSAVYLCANSPISRTDTQYFGPGTRLTVL.

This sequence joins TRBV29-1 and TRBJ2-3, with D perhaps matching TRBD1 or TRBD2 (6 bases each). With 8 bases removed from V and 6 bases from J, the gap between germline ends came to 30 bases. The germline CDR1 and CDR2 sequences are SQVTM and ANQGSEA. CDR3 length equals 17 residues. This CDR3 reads CSLLPHVTGGDTDTQYF. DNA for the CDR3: TGCAGCTTACTCCCACATGTGACAGGAGGGGACACGGATACGCAGTATTTT.

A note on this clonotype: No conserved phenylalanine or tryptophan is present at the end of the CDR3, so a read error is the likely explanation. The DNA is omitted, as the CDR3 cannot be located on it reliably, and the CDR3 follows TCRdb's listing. This CDR3 reads CASNSGNEQFL. The V and J genes are TRBV6-5 and TRBJ2-1; TRBD1, the table's D call, was not compared with the DNA. In germline, CDR1 is MNHEY, CDR2 SVGAGI. The CDR3 length is 11 residues, termini included.

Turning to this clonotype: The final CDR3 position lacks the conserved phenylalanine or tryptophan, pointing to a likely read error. CDR3 loop: CASRPSMGQRREAFI. The CDR3, as DNA: TGTGCCAGCCGACCTTCAATGGGACAAAGAAGAGAAGCTTTCATT. The rearrangement uses TRBV6-2 or TRBV6-3 and TRBJ1-1; tentative D call: TRBD1 (6 bases). V lost 8 bases to trimming and J lost 8 bases, with 24 bases between them. CDR3 length: 15 residues. Germline CDR1 and CDR2: MNHEY and SVGEGT.

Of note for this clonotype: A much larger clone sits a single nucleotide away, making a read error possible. The CDR3 DNA is TGTGCCAGCAGCTTGGCCTGGAGAGACGGCTCCGAAGCTTTCTTT. It codes for CASSLAWRDGSEAFF. The chain recombines TRBV7-8 with TRBJ1-1; no clear D. Germline lookup yields CDR1 SGHVS and CDR2 FQNEAQ. The CDR3 totals 15 residues. V was shortened by 3 bases and J by 8 bases, with 19 bases between the two germline ends.

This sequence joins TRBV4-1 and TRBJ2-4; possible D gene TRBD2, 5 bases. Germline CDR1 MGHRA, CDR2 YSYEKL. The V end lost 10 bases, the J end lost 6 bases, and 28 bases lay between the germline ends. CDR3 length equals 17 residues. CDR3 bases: TGCGCCACTAGCCAAGAGGCACGCGAGGGTGAAGGAAACATTCAGTACTTC. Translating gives CATSQEAREGEGNIQYF.

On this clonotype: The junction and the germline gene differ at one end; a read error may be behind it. CDR3 nucleotides: TGTGCCAGGAGTACCAACACAGGGGAGGTGTTTTTT. Its translation: CARSTNTGEVFF. This chain connects TRBV6-2 or TRBV6-3 to TRBJ2-2, with D tentatively TRBD1 (7 bases). From germline, CDR1 is MNHEY and CDR2 SVGEGT. The length of the CDR3 is 12 residues.

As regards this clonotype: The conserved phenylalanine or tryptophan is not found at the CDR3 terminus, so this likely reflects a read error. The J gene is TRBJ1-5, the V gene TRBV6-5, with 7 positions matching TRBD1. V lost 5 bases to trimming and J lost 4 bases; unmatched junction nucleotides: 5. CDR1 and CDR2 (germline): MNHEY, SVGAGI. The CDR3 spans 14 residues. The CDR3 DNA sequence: TGTGCCAGCAGTATGGGACAGACGAATCAGCCCCAGCATCTT. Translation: CASSMGQTNQPQHL.

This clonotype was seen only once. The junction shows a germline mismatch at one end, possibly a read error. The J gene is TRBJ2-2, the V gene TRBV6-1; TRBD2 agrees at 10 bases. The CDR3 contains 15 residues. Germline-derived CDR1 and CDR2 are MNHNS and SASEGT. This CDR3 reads CASSPAGGHTGELFF. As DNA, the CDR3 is TGTGCCAGCAGCCCAGCGGGGGGGCACACAGGGGAGCTGTTTTTT.